This T cell receptor (beta chain) was documented in a study of cytomegalovirus exposure and HLA in healthy donors (dated by TCRdb to 2016 to 2017). For context, the study as a whole: According to a later analysis, the 110 or so validation repertoires were produced on the same platform as the roughly 720 repertoires of the first cohort. The study aimed to test whether signatures of past pathogen exposure could be identified by cataloging public T cell receptors. Besides the first cohort of 666 subjects, a separate validation cohort made up of around 120 different subjects was used. High-throughput TCR immunosequencing, statistical association of individual TCRs with disease status, and machine learning were combined to predict cytomegalovirus infection status.

Separate from the roughly 700-subject first cohort, the validation cohort of roughly 130 subjects was the group to which the donors belonged. Comment on this clone: Its antigen is unknown. No qualities accompany the bases; no much larger clone lies one base away.

Library preparation was by the immunoSEQ multiplex PCR assay. For the original study's pipeline: A statistical classification framework was built to diagnose cytomegalovirus status from the catalog of TCR beta chain sequences. The table comes from immuneACCESS by way of TCRdb, which keeps in-frame sequences with V and J called. Part of the clones is missing from these tables; in studies checked, under half for an unresolved V gene and the rest for unknown reasons. V and J calls and clone size are as listed in that table; D and trimming were resolved from the DNA. The sample table records some 130,000 clones; just under 85% of these occur just once. In total, the top ten clones hold 25% to 30% of the sample. The investigation overall reported the following: It was suggested by the authors that the approach could potentially be generalized to other disease states and immunological phenotypes. The study gave a list of about 170 TCR beta chains associated with cytomegalovirus. All 120 or so repertoires were used to score co-occurrence in the validation cohort in a later analysis, because that analysis had no HLA typing for the cohort. Most TCR sequences were seen in very few donors, while some public TCRs were found in many individuals. The classifier was reported to diagnose cytomegalovirus status with high specificity and sensitivity in both the original cohort and the validation cohort. In a later analysis, TCRs clustered in the first cohort were found to also tend to co-occur in the 120 or so validation repertoires, with 94% of cluster scores above 0. In vitro tests confirmed that three of the cytomegalovirus-associated TCR beta chains recognize cytomegalovirus antigens.

The V end loses 4 bases and the J end loses 0 bases, and a stretch of 10 bases separates them. The CDR3, from cysteine to phenylalanine, totals 15 residues. The kept DNA is CDR3 alone, 45 bases in frame from the first base. Based on the germline V gene, the CDR1 and CDR2 sequences are ENHRY and SYGVKD. Sequenced input: PBMCs. The source of this sequence is a young man in good health and CMV-seropositive. Here the chain combines TRBV10-3 and TRBJ1-3, and possibly TRBD1, on 6 matching bases. CDR3 loop: CAISVGQYSGNTIYF. The nucleotides are TGTGCCATCAGTGTTGGACAGTACTCTGGAAACACCATATATTTT.